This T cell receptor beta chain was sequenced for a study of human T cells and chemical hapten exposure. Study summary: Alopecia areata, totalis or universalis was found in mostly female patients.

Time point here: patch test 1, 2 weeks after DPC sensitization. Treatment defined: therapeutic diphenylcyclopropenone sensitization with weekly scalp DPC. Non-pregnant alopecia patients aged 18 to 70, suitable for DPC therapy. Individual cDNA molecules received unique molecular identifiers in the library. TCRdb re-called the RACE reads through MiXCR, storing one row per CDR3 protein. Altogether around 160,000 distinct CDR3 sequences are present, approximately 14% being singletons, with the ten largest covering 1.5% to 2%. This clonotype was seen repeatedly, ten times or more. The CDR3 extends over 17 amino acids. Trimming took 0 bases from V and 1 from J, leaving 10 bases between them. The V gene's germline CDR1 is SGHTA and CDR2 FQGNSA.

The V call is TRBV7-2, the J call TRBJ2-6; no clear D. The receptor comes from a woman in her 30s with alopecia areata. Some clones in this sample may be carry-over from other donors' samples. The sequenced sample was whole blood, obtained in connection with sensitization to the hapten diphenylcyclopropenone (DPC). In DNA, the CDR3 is TGTGCCAGCAGCTTAGCCGCAGCTGGGTCTGGGGCCAACGTCCTGACTTTC. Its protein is CASSLAAAGSGANVLTF. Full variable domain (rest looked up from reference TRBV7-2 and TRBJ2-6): GAGVSQSPSNKVTEKGKDVELRCDPISGHTALYWYRQSLGQGLEFLIYFQGNSAPDKSGLPSDRFSAERTGGSVSTLTIQRTQQEDSAVYLCASSLAAAGSGANVLTFGAGSRLTVL.